The 17 T cell receptor beta chains in this list originate from one sample, sequenced in a study of blood T cell repertoires in COVID-19. Clones were sequenced by immunoSEQ multiplex PCR, and TCRdb holds only the in-frame ones, with some missing. Of 35,000 to 40,000 clones in the sample, 84% are singletons; the top ten hold about 1.5%. Input material: peripheral blood. Source of these receptors: a man in his 60s with COVID-19, enrolled during active disease.

The rearrangement joins TRBV19 to TRBJ1-4; weak D call: TRBD1 (6 bases). V was pared by 7 bases and J by 3 bases, with 21 bases between. This CDR3 region has 17 residues. CDR1 and CDR2 (germline): LNHDA, SQIVND (reference sequence). CDR3 DNA: TGTGCCAGTACCTTAGGGGGAACACCGAGACCTAATGAAAAACTGTTTTTT. Encoded protein: CASTLGGTPRPNEKLFF.

The sample holds one count of this clone. The gene calls are TRBV5-1 and TRBJ1-5; the D gene is possibly TRBD1 (5 bases). CDR1 and CDR2 from the germline V gene are SGHRS and YFSETQ. Trimming pared 4 bases from V and 1 base from J, leaving 15 bases between. This CDR3 has 16 amino acids. CDR3 coding DNA: TGCGCCAGCAGCGCAGGGTCCGCCTCAAGCAATCAGCCCCAGCATTTT. Translated, it gives CASSAGSASSNQPQHF.

V usage is TRBV5-1 and J usage is TRBJ2-7; no clear D gene. Trimming shortened V by 4 bases and J by 6 bases, and 11 bases separated the two germline ends. This CDR3 is built from 12 residues. Germline V gives CDR1 SGHRS, CDR2 YFSETQ. The CDR3 sequence is CASSAQLPEQYF. The CDR3 coding sequence is TGCGCCAGCAGCGCCCAGTTGCCCGAGCAGTACTTC.

The V gene is TRBV3-1 (or the pseudogene TRBV3-2), the J gene TRBJ2-1; D is unresolved. CDR1 is LGHDT and CDR2 is YNNKEL in the germline V gene (reference sequence). The CDR3 runs to 13 residues. V shed 0 bases and J shed 10 bases, with 10 bases lying between them. CDR3 sequence reads: CASSQDIVGEQFF. CDR3 nucleotides: TGTGCCAGCAGCCAAGATATAGTCGGGGAGCAGTTCTTC.

The V gene is TRBV15, the J gene TRBJ2-3; the match to TRBD2 covers 10 bases. The junction had 10 bases not matched to a gene; V was cut back by 4 bases and J by 6 bases. The CDR3 sequence is 16 residues long. Germline assignment: CDR1 LNHNV and CDR2 YYDKDF (reference sequence). For the CDR3, the DNA is TGTGCCACCAGCAAAGGACTAGCGGTTGAGGTGGATACGCAGTATTTT. This codes for CATSKGLAVEVDTQYF.

The chain recombines TRBV25-1 with TRBJ1-2, with TRBD1 identical over 10 bases. This CDR3 contains 17 residues. The V and J ends lost 0 bases and 7 bases, in that order; junction bases with no gene match: 11. Germline CDR1 and CDR2: MGHDK and SYGVNS. The CDR3 reads CASSEYTSPRDRGGYTF. CDR3 sequence (DNA): TGTGCCAGCAGTGAATATACTTCGCCCCGGGACAGGGGTGGCTACACCTTC.

The chain uses TRBV10-3 and TRBJ1-2; weak D call: TRBD1 (5 bases). V gave up 4 bases and J gave up 8 bases, with 14 bases separating them. Germline values: CDR1 ENHRY, CDR2 SYGVKD. The CDR3 spans 13 residues. CDR3 DNA: TGTGCCATCAGTGGAGGCAGGGCCGCCGGCTACACCTTC. The encoded protein is CAISGGRAAGYTF.

The genes are TRBV18 and TRBJ1-5, with a weak D call TRBD1 (5 bases). The CDR3 is made up of 14 amino acids. Per the germline V gene, CDR1 is KGHSH and CDR2 is LQKENI. With 6 bases removed from V and 0 bases from J, the gap between germline ends came to 9 bases. CDR3 amino acids: CASSSGYSNQPQHF. CDR3 nucleotide sequence: TGTGCCAGCTCTTCAGGGTATAGCAATCAGCCCCAGCATTTT.

The chain is built from TRBV6-6 and TRBJ1-5, with 7 nucleotides matching TRBD1. This CDR3 has 15 amino acids. J gave up 6 bases and V 0 bases, and 5 bases lay outside the gene matches. Germline values: CDR1 MNHNY, CDR2 SVGAGI (reference sequence). The CDR3 is CASSYSEGAGQPQHF. Written as DNA, the CDR3 is TGTGCCAGCAGTTACTCGGAGGGGGCCGGTCAGCCCCAGCATTTT.

The chain links TRBV10-2 to TRBJ2-7; 8 bases fit TRBD1. The germline gives CDR1 WSHSY, CDR2 SAAADI. The CDR3 consists of 15 residues. J gave up 2 bases and V 2 bases, and 5 bases lay outside the gene matches. The CDR3 sequence is CASSEDRGGAYEQYF. The CDR3 DNA is TGCGCCAGCAGTGAGGACAGGGGTGGGGCCTACGAGCAGTACTTC.

This sequence joins TRBV7-9 and TRBJ2-7; TRBD1 agrees at 7 bases. This CDR3 has 13 residues. V was pared by 5 bases and J by 6 bases, with 7 bases of the junction left unmatched. The germline V gene encodes CDR1 SEHNR and CDR2 FQNEAQ (reference sequence). The CDR3: CASSRDSRGEQYF. The CDR3 DNA is TGTGCCAGCAGCCGGGACAGCCGGGGCGAGCAGTACTTC.

The J gene is TRBJ1-2, the V gene TRBV7-9; unclear D gene. The V gene lost 7 bases and the J gene lost 6 bases, with 18 bases spanning the gap. This CDR3 has 14 amino acids. Germline-derived CDR1 and CDR2 are SEHNR and FQNEAQ (reference sequence). CDR3 sequence: CASIQQTGGDGYTF. The DNA for the CDR3 is TGTGCCAGCATCCAGCAGACGGGAGGTGATGGCTACACCTTC. Full variable domain (remainder filled in from reference TRBV7-9 and TRBJ1-2): DTGVSQNPRHKITKRGQNVTFRCDPISEHNRLYWYRQTLGQGPEFLTYFQNEAQLEKSRLLSDRFSAERPKGSFSTLEIQRTEQGDSAMYLCASIQQTGGDGYTFGSGTRLTVV.

Written as DNA, the CDR3 is TGTGCCAGCAGCTTGGAAGGAGATAGGGGCTACACCTTC. This sequence encodes CASSLEGDRGYTF. The rearrangement uses TRBV5-4 and TRBJ1-2; no definite D call. Germline V CDR1 and CDR2: SGHNT, YYREEE (reference sequence). The CDR3 has 13 amino acids. V shed 0 bases and J shed 8 bases, with 11 bases lying between them.

The chain combines TRBV13 with TRBJ2-1; TRBD2 agrees at 8 bases. The CDR3 runs to 16 residues. CDR1 and CDR2 (germline): PRHDT, FYEKMQ (reference sequence). The V and J ends lost 5 bases and 6 bases, in that order; junction bases with no gene match: 12. CDR3 protein: CASSAVPSAGGNEQFF. CDR3 coding DNA: TGTGCCAGCAGCGCAGTACCTAGCGCGGGAGGCAATGAGCAGTTCTTC.

This clone was seen more than once but under ten times. The chain employs TRBV14 and TRBJ1-1; D is unclear. This CDR3 region has 15 residues. Deletions cut 5 bases from V and 2 bases from J, with 15 bases between. Germline CDR1 reads SGHDN; CDR2 reads FVKESK. CDR3 bases: TGTGCCAGCAGCACGCTGGAGGCTTTTAACACTGAAGCTTTCTTT. It is translated as CASSTLEAFNTEAFF.

This clone has a handful of counts. The CDR3 loop reads CASSPRSAMNTEAFF. CDR3 DNA: TGTGCCAGTAGTCCACGATCCGCGATGAACACTGAAGCTTTCTTT. V and J are TRBV19 and TRBJ1-1; D is undetermined. The CDR3 covers 15 residues. CDR1 and CDR2 (germline): LNHDA, SQIVND (reference sequence). V was shortened by 5 bases and J by 0 bases, with 13 bases between the two germline ends.

The count of this clone is one. The chain recombines TRBV28 with TRBJ1-5; possibly TRBD1 for D (6 bases). Per germline, CDR1 MDHEN and CDR2 SYDVKM. V shed 5 bases and J shed 5 bases, with 13 bases lying between them. The CDR3 runs to 14 residues. In DNA, the CDR3 is TGTGCCAGCAGTCTCGCCAGGGGAGATCAGCCCCAGCATTTT. Amino acids: CASSLARGDQPQHF.